A single sample is the source of the 29 T cell receptor beta chains below, sequenced in a study of T cell responses to AZD1222 COVID-19 vaccine. Clones were read by immunoSEQ multiplex PCR, and TCRdb kept only the in-frame ones, dropping some. The data contain 150,000 to 200,000 clones, about nine tenths of them singletons. Sequenced material: peripheral blood, taken on day 0 of AZD1222 vaccination. The origin of the receptors is an adult in good health.

This clone was seen just once. The rearrangement links TRBV30 to TRBJ1-1; possible D gene TRBD1, 6 bases. Trimming removed 3 bases at V and 4 bases at J, with 12 bases between. The CDR3 length is 13 residues. Germline CDR1 and CDR2: GTSNPN and SVGIG (reference sequence). The DNA of the CDR3 is TGTGCCTGGAGCCGAGGAGGGGGCACTGAAGCTTTCTTT. Its translation: CAWSRGGGTEAFF.

This rearrangement joins TRBV5-1 to TRBJ2-7; 7 positions agree with TRBD2. The length of the CDR3 is 14 residues. The J segment lost 0 bases and the V segment lost 5 bases, leaving 5 bases of the junction unmatched. Germline V gives CDR1 SGHRS, CDR2 YFSETQ. The CDR3 region has the DNA TGCGCCAGCAGAAGCGGGGCATCCTCCTACGAGCAGTACTTC. It codes for CASRSGASSYEQYF.

This clone showed up just a few times. The gene calls are TRBV7-2 and TRBJ2-1, with 7 bases lining up with TRBD2. Germline loops: CDR1 SGHTA, CDR2 FQGNSA. V lost 1 base, J lost 2 bases, and 2 bases stayed unmatched. The CDR3 is made up of 15 amino acids. The CDR3 DNA is TGTGCCAGCAGCTTAGTGGCGGGGGCCTACAATGAGCAGTTCTTC. Protein: CASSLVAGAYNEQFF.

In its sample, this clone was seen a few times. J is TRBJ2-7 and V is TRBV7-9, with 14 positions matching TRBD2. The germline V gene has CDR1 SEHNR and CDR2 FQNEAQ (reference sequence). The CDR3 is 17 residues long. Trimming at V came to 5 bases and at J to 6 bases, leaving 12 bases not matched to a gene. The CDR3 DNA sequence: TGTGCCAGCAGCCCAAGACTAGCGGGGGGGCCCGGGGCCGAGCAGTACTTC. The encoded protein is CASSPRLAGGPGAEQYF. The variable domain in full, completed from reference TRBV7-9 and TRBJ2-7, reads DTGVSQNPRHKITKRGQNVTFRCDPISEHNRLYWYRQTLGQGPEFLTYFQNEAQLEKSRLLSDRFSAERPKGSFSTLEIQRTEQGDSAMYLCASSPRLAGGPGAEQYFGPGTRLTVT.

The gene calls are TRBV4-2 and TRBJ1-2, with 10 bases fitting TRBD1. Unmatched junction bases numbered 10, after V lost 4 bases and J lost 8 bases. This CDR3 has 15 amino acids. Germline lookup yields CDR1 LGHNA and CDR2 YNFKEQ. Here the CDR3 reads CASSPPDRGRGGYTF. The CDR3 nucleotides read TGTGCCAGCAGCCCGCCCGACAGGGGGCGCGGGGGCTACACCTTC.

This clone occurred once. The rearrangement uses TRBV15 and TRBJ2-5; D gene unclear. V dropped 0 bases and J dropped 5 bases, with 7 bases sitting between them. The CDR3 contains 13 residues. Germline V gene data show CDR1 as LNHNV and CDR2 as YYDKDF (reference sequence). This CDR3 reads CATSREGWETQYF. CDR3 bases: TGTGCCACCAGCAGAGAGGGGTGGGAGACCCAGTACTTC.

This chain links TRBV27 with TRBJ2-3, with D perhaps assigned TRBD1 or TRBD2 (6 bases each). V gave up 3 bases and J gave up 2 bases, with 12 bases separating them. The CDR3 covers 15 residues. Germline CDR1 MNHEY, CDR2 SMNVEV (reference sequence). The chain's CDR3 is CASSFWGASTDTQYF. The CDR3 bases are TGTGCCAGCAGTTTCTGGGGGGCTTCCACAGATACGCAGTATTTT.

The chain couples TRBV24-1 to TRBJ2-1; D remains unclear. V lost 4 bases, J lost 7 bases, and 10 bases lay in between. The V gene's germline CDR1 is KGHDR and CDR2 SFDVKD. CDR3 size: 13 residues. CDR3 residues: CATSDPPLNEQFF. The CDR3 nucleotides read TGTGCCACCAGTGACCCCCCGCTGAATGAGCAGTTCTTC.

CDR3 bases: TGTGCCAGTAGTATTAGGGGGCTGGCGGTGGCTAACTATGGCTACACCTTC. This gives the protein CASSIRGLAVANYGYTF. This chain joins TRBV19 and TRBJ1-2, with 7 nucleotides matching TRBD1. Germline CDR1 LNHDA, CDR2 SQIVND (reference sequence). Trimming removed 3 bases from V and 0 bases from J; junction bases left unmatched: 10. This CDR3 has 17 residues. The whole variable domain, remainder taken from reference TRBV19 and TRBJ1-2, is DGGITQSPKYLFRKEGQNVTLSCEQNLNHDAMYWYRQDPGQGLRLIYYSQIVNDFQKGDIAEGYSVSREKKESFPLTVTSAQKNPTAFYLCASSIRGLAVANYGYTFGSGTRLTVV.

The chain has TRBV27 and TRBJ1-4; D unresolved. CDR1 MNHEY and CDR2 SMNVEV come from the germline V gene (reference sequence). V lost 2 bases and J lost 10, with 11 bases in between. The CDR3 runs 13 residues. As DNA, the CDR3 is TGTGCCAGCAGTTTAAGATTTGGTGGAAAACTGTTTTTT. It is translated as CASSLRFGGKLFF.

This clone appeared a single time. The CDR3 is CASSESGRTDSPLHF. The CDR3 DNA sequence: TGTGCCAGCAGTGAGTCGGGACGGACCGATTCACCCCTCCACTTT. The rearrangement joins TRBV6-1 to TRBJ1-6; a possible D gene is TRBD1 (5 bases). The CDR3 extends over 15 amino acids. Trimming shortened V by 3 bases and J by 8 bases, and 14 bases separated the two germline ends. Germline loops: CDR1 MNHNS, CDR2 SASEGT.

This sequence joins TRBV7-2 and TRBJ1-3; perhaps TRBD1 as D (5 bases). The V and J ends lost 4 bases and 1 base respectively, with 8 bases between them. The germline V gene encodes CDR1 SGHTA and CDR2 FQGNSA. The CDR3 is 14 amino acids. CDR3 in amino acids: CASSSGLSGNTIYF. CDR3 bases: TGTGCCAGCAGCTCGGGACTTTCTGGAAACACCATATATTTT.

The chain joins TRBV7-2 to TRBJ2-7, with D tentatively TRBD1 (5 bases). CDR1 is SGHTA, CDR2 FQGNSA, per germline. Trimming took off 6 bases at V and 3 bases at J, with 12 bases between the two ends. CDR3 length equals 13 residues. The CDR3 loop is CASRQGGVYEQYF. The CDR3 nucleotides read TGTGCCAGCAGGCAGGGTGGGGTCTACGAGCAGTACTTC.

The V call is TRBV5-4, the J call TRBJ2-7, with 7 bases fitting TRBD1. Germline V gives CDR1 SGHNT, CDR2 YYREEE (reference sequence). The CDR3 extends over 12 amino acids. Trimming took 4 bases from V and 4 from J; bases not matched to a gene: 2. CDR3 in amino acids: CASSQGQYEQYF. The CDR3 coding sequence is TGTGCCAGCAGCCAGGGACAGTACGAGCAGTACTTC.

The chain has TRBV6-2 or TRBV6-3 and TRBJ1-2; weak D call: TRBD1 (5 bases). Germline V lookup: CDR1 MNHEY, CDR2 SVGEGT. The CDR3 loop spans 15 amino acids. Deletions cut 6 bases from V and 4 bases from J, with 18 bases between. CDR3 in amino acids: CASSLTEWDGYGYTF. CDR3 nucleotide sequence: TGTGCCAGCAGCCTAACGGAGTGGGACGGCTATGGCTACACCTTC.

The V gene is TRBV29-1, the J gene TRBJ1-5, with D hard to call. This CDR3 has 14 residues. Germline CDR1 and CDR2: SQVTM and ANQGSEA. With 4 bases removed from V and 1 base from J, the gap between germline ends came to 11 bases. CDR3: CSVADGISNQPQHF. The CDR3 DNA is TGCAGCGTTGCAGATGGGATAAGCAATCAGCCCCAGCATTTT. Full variable domain (missing parts from reference TRBV29-1 and TRBJ1-5): SAVISQKPSRDICQRGTSLTIQCQVDSQVTMMFWYRQQPGQSLTLIATANQGSEATYESGFVIDKFPISRPNLTFSTLTVSNMSPEDSSIYLCSVADGISNQPQHFGDGTRLSIL.

The chain joins TRBV11-3 to TRBJ2-2; 7 bases are a match to TRBD2. Germline V CDR1 and CDR2: SGHNT, YENEEA. V shed 5 bases and J 8 bases; nucleotides not matched to a gene: 2. CDR3 length: 12 amino acids. In DNA, the CDR3 is TGTGCCAGCAGCCGTAGCGGGGGGGAGCTGTTTTTT. It encodes CASSRSGGELFF.

The V and J genes are TRBV7-2 and TRBJ1-5, with D possibly matching TRBD1 (5 bases). Germline V lookup: CDR1 SGHTA, CDR2 FQGNSA. The CDR3 is 15 amino acids. Trimming cost V 5 bases and J 4 bases, with 15 bases left between them. For the CDR3, the DNA is TGTGCCAGCAGCAGATACGGGACGGAGAATCAGCCCCAGCATTTT. Its protein is CASSRYGTENQPQHF.

This clone was detected once. The CDR3 DNA reads as TGTGCCAGCAGCACGACAGGGCTGTGGAGCAATGAGCAGTTCTTC. Its translation: CASSTTGLWSNEQFF. This chain uses TRBV2 with TRBJ2-1; TRBD1 matches at 7 bases. The CDR3 is 15 residues long. Germline V CDR1 and CDR2: SNHLY, FYNNEI. V shed 6 bases, J shed 6 bases, and the junction held 11 bases outside the gene matches.

This chain joins TRBV3-1 (or the pseudogene TRBV3-2) and TRBJ2-5; 11 bases line up with TRBD1. The CDR3 covers 15 residues. CDR1 and CDR2 from the germline V gene are LGHDT and YNNKEL (reference sequence). V was pared by 2 bases and J by 5 bases, with 4 bases of the junction left unmatched. The CDR3 sequence is CASSQSDRGRETQYF. The CDR3 coding sequence is TGTGCCAGCAGCCAATCGGACAGGGGGCGGGAGACCCAGTACTTC.

V and J are TRBV4-3 and TRBJ2-7, with unresolved D. V lost 0 bases and J 4 bases, leaving 10 bases between the germline ends. Germline V gene lookup returns CDR1 LGHNA and CDR2 YSLEER. The CDR3 has 14 residues. The CDR3 coding sequence is TGCGCCAGCAGCCAAGACCCCAAGGAGTACGAGCAGTACTTC. This codes for CASSQDPKEYEQYF.

CDR3 amino acids: CASKEDGTNTEAFF. The CDR3 DNA reads TGTGCCAGCAAGGAGGACGGGACGAACACTGAAGCTTTCTTT. The chain is built from TRBV9 and TRBJ1-1; a weak D match, TRBD1 (5 bases). Trimming took off 6 bases at V and 1 base at J, with 13 bases between the two ends. This CDR3 spans 14 amino acids. Germline CDR1 is SGDLS and CDR2 is YYNGEE.

This clone was detected once. The chain carries TRBV7-9 and TRBJ1-6; D unresolved. Looked up from germline, CDR1 is SEHNR and CDR2 is FQNEAQ (reference sequence). V was clipped by 2 bases and J by 5 bases, with 10 bases between them. CDR3 length: 15 amino acids. CDR3 amino acids: CASSLSGSDNSPLHF. The CDR3 DNA reads as TGTGCCAGCAGCTTATCGGGCAGCGATAATTCACCCCTCCACTTT. Using reference TRBV7-9 and TRBJ1-6 for the parts outside the CDR3, the full variable domain is DTGVSQNPRHKITKRGQNVTFRCDPISEHNRLYWYRQTLGQGPEFLTYFQNEAQLEKSRLLSDRFSAERPKGSFSTLEIQRTEQGDSAMYLCASSLSGSDNSPLHFGNGTRLTVT.

The chain links TRBV30 to TRBJ1-3; D remains ambiguous. The germline V gene encodes CDR1 GTSNPN and CDR2 SVGIG (reference sequence). The CDR3 has 13 amino acids. V lost 4 bases and J 0 bases, leaving 7 bases between the germline ends. CDR3 DNA: TGTGCCTGGAAGCCGATCTCTGGAAACACCATATATTTT. The encoded protein is CAWKPISGNTIYF.

The chain is built from TRBV7-2 and TRBJ2-3, with TRBD2 identical over 7 bases. Unmatched junction bases numbered 2, after V lost 1 base and J lost 4 bases. The germline V gene has CDR1 SGHTA and CDR2 FQGNSA. The CDR3 extends over 14 amino acids. The chain's CDR3 is CASSLDGRSDTQYF. CDR3 in DNA: TGTGCCAGCAGCTTAGACGGGAGGTCAGATACGCAGTATTTT.

This chain uses TRBV4-1 with TRBJ1-1; D is possibly TRBD1 (6 bases). Germline loops: CDR1 MGHRA, CDR2 YSYEKL. CDR3 length: 15 amino acids. V was shortened by 1 base and J by 11 bases, with 20 bases between the two germline ends. CDR3 protein: CASSQVSAGGEKAFF. For the CDR3, the DNA is TGCGCCAGCAGCCAAGTTTCAGCCGGGGGCGAGAAGGCTTTCTTT.

The chain recombines TRBV19 with TRBJ2-7; the D gene is possibly TRBD2 (6 bases). This CDR3 region has 15 residues. The germline gives CDR1 LNHDA, CDR2 SQIVND (reference sequence). Between the trimmed V and J ends, which lost 3 bases and 5 bases, there was a span of 17 bases. CDR3 DNA sequence: TGTGCCAGTAGTATTGCAGGAAGGGACTTCGACGAGCAGTACTTC. This encodes CASSIAGRDFDEQYF. Complete variable domain (other parts from reference TRBV19 and TRBJ2-7): DGGITQSPKYLFRKEGQNVTLSCEQNLNHDAMYWYRQDPGQGLRLIYYSQIVNDFQKGDIAEGYSVSREKKESFPLTVTSAQKNPTAFYLCASSIAGRDFDEQYFGPGTRLTVT.

The chain carries TRBV6-5 and TRBJ1-2; possible D gene TRBD1, 6 bases. V lost 2 bases, J lost 3 bases, and 13 bases lay in between. Germline loops: CDR1 MNHEY, CDR2 SVGAGI. The CDR3 runs to 15 residues. In DNA, the CDR3 is TGTGCCAGCAGTTACAATGGGGGCTTACACTATGGCTACACCTTC. Residues: CASSYNGGLHYGYTF.

This clone was recorded once. The chain recombines TRBV6-5 with TRBJ1-5, with D possibly matching TRBD1 (5 bases). The V and J ends lost 6 bases and 3 bases respectively, with 12 bases between them. The CDR3 sequence is 14 residues long. Germline V gene lookup returns CDR1 MNHEY and CDR2 SVGAGI. CDR3 sequence (DNA): TGTGCCAGCAGCGGTGGGGGGAACAATCAGCCCCAGCATTTT. Its protein product is CASSGGGNNQPQHF.